This TCR beta chain was observed in a study of T cell clonotyping in hematopoietic cell transplantation. Overall study results and limits: Recipient TCR diversity dropped after transplant; expanded clonotypes rose from day 30 to 180. At the given depth, recipient repertoires were over 95% de novo clonotypes.

On this clone: What it binds is not known.

Germline assignment: CDR1 LGHNA and CDR2 YNFKEQ. The CDR3 extends over 16 amino acids. V lost 1 base and J lost 3; bases outside the gene matches: 6. Method: immunoSEQ multiplex PCR; TCRdb's copy keeps in-frame clones and lacks some. The repertoire consists of about 11,000 clones, with about 47% occurring once and the leading ten covering 6.5% to 10%. The rearrangement links TRBV4-2 to TRBJ2-7; 10 bases agree with TRBD1. The material sequenced was PBMCs, taken 30 days after allogeneic stem cell transplant. This clonotype was sampled from a male patient between 45 and 60 years old who had an allogeneic stem cell transplant from an unrelated donor, so the T cells may come from the graft donor. Some clones in this sample may be carry-over from other donors' samples. The CDR3: CASSQGARTGGYEQYF. The CDR3 DNA follows: TGTGCCAGCAGCCAAGGGGCGAGGACAGGGGGCTACGAGCAGTACTTC.